This TCR beta chain was documented in a study of T cell responses to AZD1222 COVID-19 vaccine. Study-wide background: Second-dose intervals near 4 or 12 weeks were combined.

Some clones are missing from TCRdb's copy, which holds only in-frame ones; the method was immunoSEQ multiplex PCR. Of roughly 140,000 clones in the sample, about 91% are singletons; the top ten hold around 2%. V shed 3 bases and J shed 5 bases, with 8 bases lying between them. CDR3 length equals 12 residues. About this clone itself: Its antigen is unidentified.

Study results and caveats: Seropositive at baseline were only a handful of AZD1222 recipients. Nearly half of spike-specific TCRs reportedly target variant regions that are unmutated in the B.1.351 and B.1.1.7 variants.

V is TRBV12-3 or TRBV12-4 and J is TRBJ2-7; no reliable D call. The clonotype was recovered from an adult in good health. This specimen consisted of peripheral blood, obtained on day 0 of AZD1222 vaccination. The DNA of the CDR3 is TGTGCCAGCAGTTTCCGGTTCGACGAGCAGTACTTC. Its translation is CASSFRFDEQYF.